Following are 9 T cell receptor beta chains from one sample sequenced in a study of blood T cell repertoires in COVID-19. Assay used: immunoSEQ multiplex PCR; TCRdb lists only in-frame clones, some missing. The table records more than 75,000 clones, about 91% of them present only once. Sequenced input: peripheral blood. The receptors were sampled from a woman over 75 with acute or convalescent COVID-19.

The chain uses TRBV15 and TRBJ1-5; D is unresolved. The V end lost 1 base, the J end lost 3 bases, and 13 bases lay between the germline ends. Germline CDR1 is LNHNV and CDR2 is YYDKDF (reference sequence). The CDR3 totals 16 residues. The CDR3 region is CATSRAGSGSNQPQHF. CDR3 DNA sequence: TGTGCCACCAGCAGAGCAGGCAGTGGGTCCAATCAGCCCCAGCATTTT.

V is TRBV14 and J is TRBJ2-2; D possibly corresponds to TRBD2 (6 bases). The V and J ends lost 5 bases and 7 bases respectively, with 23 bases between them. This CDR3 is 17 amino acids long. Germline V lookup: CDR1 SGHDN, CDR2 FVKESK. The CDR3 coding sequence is TGTGCCAGCAGCTCCATTGGGGGACGGGAGCGCGGCGGGGAGCTGTTTTTT. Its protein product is CASSSIGGRERGGELFF. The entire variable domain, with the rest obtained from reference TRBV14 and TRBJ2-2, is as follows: EAGVTQFPSHSVIEKGQTVTLRCDPISGHDNLYWYRRVMGKEIKFLLHFVKESKQDESGMPNNRFLAERTGGTYSTLKVQPAELEDSGVYFCASSSIGGRERGGELFFGEGSRLTVL.

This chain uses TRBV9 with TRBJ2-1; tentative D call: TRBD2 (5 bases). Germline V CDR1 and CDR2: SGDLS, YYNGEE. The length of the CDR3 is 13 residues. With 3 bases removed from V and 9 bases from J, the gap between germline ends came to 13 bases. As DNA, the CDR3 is TGTGCCAGCAGCGCGACACTAGGATCTGAGCAGTTCTTC. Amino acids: CASSATLGSEQFF.

DNA for the CDR3: TGTGCCAGCAGCCGCACCGGGACTAGCGGGACACGAATCGGTGAGACCCAGTACTTC. Its protein product is CASSRTGTSGTRIGETQYF. The chain uses TRBV27 and TRBJ2-5, with 13 bases aligning to TRBD2. The ends lost 6 bases at V and 5 bases at J; junction bases unmatched: 18. The CDR3 has 19 residues. Looked up from germline, CDR1 is MNHEY and CDR2 is SMNVEV (reference sequence).

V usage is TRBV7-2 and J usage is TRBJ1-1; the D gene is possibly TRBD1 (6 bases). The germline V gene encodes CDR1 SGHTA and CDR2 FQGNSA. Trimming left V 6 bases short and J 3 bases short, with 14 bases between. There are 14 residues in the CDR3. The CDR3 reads CASSPSTGYTEAFF. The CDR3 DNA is TGTGCCAGCAGTCCCTCGACAGGCTACACTGAAGCTTTCTTT. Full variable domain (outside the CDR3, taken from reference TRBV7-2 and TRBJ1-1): GAGVSQSPSNKVTEKGKDVELRCDPISGHTALYWYRQSLGQGLEFLIYFQGNSAPDKSGLPSDRFSAERTGGSVSTLTIQRTQQEDSAVYLCASSPSTGYTEAFFGQGTRLTVV.

The CDR3 nucleotides are TGTGCCAGCAACCCACTAACCCCCAAAGATACGCAGTATTTT. This codes for CASNPLTPKDTQYF. The rearrangement uses TRBV6-2 or TRBV6-3 and TRBJ2-3; the D is unclear. The germline gives CDR1 MNHEY, CDR2 SVGEGT. This CDR3 contains 14 residues. V was pared by 7 bases and J by 5 bases, with 16 bases between.

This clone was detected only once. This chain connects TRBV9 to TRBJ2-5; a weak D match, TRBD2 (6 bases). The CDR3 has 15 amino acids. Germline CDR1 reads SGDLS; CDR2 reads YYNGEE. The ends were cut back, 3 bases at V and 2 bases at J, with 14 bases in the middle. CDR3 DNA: TGTGCCAGCAGCGCCTGGGGGGTTGGACAAGAGACCCAGTACTTC. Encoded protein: CASSAWGVGQETQYF. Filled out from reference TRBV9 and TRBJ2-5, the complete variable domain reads DSGVTQTPKHLITATGQRVTLRCSPRSGDLSVYWYQQSLDQGLQFLIQYYNGEERAKGNILERFSAQQFPDLHSELNLSSLELGDSALYFCASSAWGVGQETQYFGPGTRLLVL.

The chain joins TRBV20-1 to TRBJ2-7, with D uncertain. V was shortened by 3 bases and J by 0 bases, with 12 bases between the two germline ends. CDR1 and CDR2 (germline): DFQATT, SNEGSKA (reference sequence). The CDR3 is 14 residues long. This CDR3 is CSASRRRSSYEQYF. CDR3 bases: TGCAGTGCTAGTAGGAGACGTAGCTCCTACGAGCAGTACTTC.

The DNA of the CDR3 is TGTGCCAGCAGCTTAGGGACAGGGGGCGTCACTGAAGCTTTCTTT. It translates to CASSLGTGGVTEAFF. This chain connects TRBV7-9 to TRBJ1-1; 11 nucleotides agree with TRBD1. The CDR3 spans 15 residues. Per germline, CDR1 SEHNR and CDR2 FQNEAQ (reference sequence). V lost 1 base to trimming and J lost 4 bases; unmatched junction nucleotides: 2.